Shown below are 3 T cell receptor beta chains from a single sample sequenced in a study of shared clonotypes between healthy human individuals. The method was immunoSEQ multiplex PCR; TCRdb's version includes in-frame clones alone and lacks a portion of them. The sample has more than 2,000,000 clones, approximately 93% seen once. Sequences were obtained from naive CD4+ T cells from PBMCs. Subset defined: CD45RA+ positively selected. The receptors originated from a man younger than 35 in good health. Some clones in this sample may be carry-over from other donors' samples.

The rearrangement links TRBV6-1 to TRBJ1-2; possibly TRBD1 for D (5 bases). Trimming cost V 7 bases and J 8 bases, with 20 bases left between them. Germline assignment: CDR1 MNHNS and CDR2 SASEGT. CDR3 length equals 14 residues. In nucleotides, the CDR3 is TGTGCCAGCACCCCCCTAAGGGACCAGCGCGGCTACACCTTC. Amino acids: CASTPLRDQRGYTF.

This clone was found once. The chain couples TRBV2 to TRBJ2-4; 7 bases align to TRBD1. Per germline, CDR1 SNHLY and CDR2 FYNNEI. The CDR3 runs 14 residues. Trimming took 5 bases from V and 7 from J; bases not matched to a gene: 8. CDR3 DNA: TGTGCCAGCAGTAACCTAGGGACAGTCAACATTCAGTACTTC. This sequence encodes CASSNLGTVNIQYF.

The table lists this clone with a count of one. The chain links TRBV27 to TRBJ1-1, with D hard to call. CDR3 length: 13 residues. The V gene lost 2 bases and the J gene lost 0 bases, with 4 bases spanning the gap. Per germline, CDR1 MNHEY and CDR2 SMNVEV (reference sequence). The DNA of the CDR3 is TGTGCCAGCAGTTTAAAGATGAACACTGAAGCTTTCTTT. This codes for CASSLKMNTEAFF.